A single T cell receptor beta chain is shown here with its context. The data belong to a study of cytomegalovirus exposure and HLA in healthy donors. The germline V gene encodes CDR1 MNHEY and CDR2 SVGAGI. Germline trimming cut 5 bases from V and 7 bases from J; bases unmatched to any gene: 6. This CDR3 contains 14 residues. Repertoires were generated with immunoSEQ multiplex PCR, while TCRdb's copy carries only in-frame clones and drops some. The sample includes tens of thousands of clones, roughly 90% seen only once; the top ten take approximately 2%. This chain uses TRBV6-5 with TRBJ1-2; TRBD1 matches at 11 bases. Sequencing input: PBMCs. The sequence was collected from a man aged 25-40 years in good health and CMV-seronegative. The CDR3 loop is CASSTGTGGIGYTF. For the CDR3, the DNA is TGTGCCAGCAGTACAGGGACAGGGGGAATTGGCTACACCTTC.